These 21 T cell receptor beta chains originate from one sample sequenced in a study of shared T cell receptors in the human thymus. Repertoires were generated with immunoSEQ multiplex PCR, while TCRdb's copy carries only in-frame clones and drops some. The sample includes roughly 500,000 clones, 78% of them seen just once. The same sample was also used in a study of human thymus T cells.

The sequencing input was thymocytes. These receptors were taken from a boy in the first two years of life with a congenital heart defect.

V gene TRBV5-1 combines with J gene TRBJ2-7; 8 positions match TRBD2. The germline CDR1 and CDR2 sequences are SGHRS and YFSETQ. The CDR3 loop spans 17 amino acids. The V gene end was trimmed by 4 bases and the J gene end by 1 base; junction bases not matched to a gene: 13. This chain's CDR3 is CASSQGLAQRGSYEQYF. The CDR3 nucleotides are TGCGCCAGCAGCCAAGGACTAGCCCAAAGGGGTTCCTACGAGCAGTACTTC. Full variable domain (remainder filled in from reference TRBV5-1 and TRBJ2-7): KAGVTQTPRYLIKTRGQQVTLSCSPISGHRSVSWYQQTPGQGLQFLFEYFSETQRNKGNFPGRFSGRQFSNSRSEMNVSTLELGDSALYLCASSQGLAQRGSYEQYFGPGTRLTVT.

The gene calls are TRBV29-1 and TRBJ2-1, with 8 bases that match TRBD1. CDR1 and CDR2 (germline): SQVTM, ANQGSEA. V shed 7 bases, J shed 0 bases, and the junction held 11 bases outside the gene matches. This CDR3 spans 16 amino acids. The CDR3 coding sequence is TGCAGCGGCGGACAGGGTGAGCGATCCTCCTACAATGAGCAGTTCTTC. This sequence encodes CSGGQGERSSYNEQFF.

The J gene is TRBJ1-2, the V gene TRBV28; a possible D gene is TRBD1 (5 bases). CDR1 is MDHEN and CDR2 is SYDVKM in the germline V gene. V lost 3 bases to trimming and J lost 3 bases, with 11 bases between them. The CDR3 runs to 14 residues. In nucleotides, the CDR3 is TGTGCCAGCAGTTTTTCCGGGGGTGACTATGGCTACACCTTC. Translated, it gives CASSFSGGDYGYTF.

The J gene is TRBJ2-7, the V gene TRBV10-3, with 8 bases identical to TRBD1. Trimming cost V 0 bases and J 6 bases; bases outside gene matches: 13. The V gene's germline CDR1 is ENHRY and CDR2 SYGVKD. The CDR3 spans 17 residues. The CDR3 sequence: CAISESLDRGKVAEQYF. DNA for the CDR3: TGTGCCATCAGTGAGTCGCTCGACAGGGGAAAGGTGGCCGAGCAGTACTTC.

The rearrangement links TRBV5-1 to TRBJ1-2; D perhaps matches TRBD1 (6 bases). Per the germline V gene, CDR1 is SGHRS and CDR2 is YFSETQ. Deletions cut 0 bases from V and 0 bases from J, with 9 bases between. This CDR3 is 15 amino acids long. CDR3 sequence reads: CASSLGTETNYGYTF. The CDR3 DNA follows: TGCGCCAGCAGCTTGGGGACAGAAACTAACTATGGCTACACCTTC.

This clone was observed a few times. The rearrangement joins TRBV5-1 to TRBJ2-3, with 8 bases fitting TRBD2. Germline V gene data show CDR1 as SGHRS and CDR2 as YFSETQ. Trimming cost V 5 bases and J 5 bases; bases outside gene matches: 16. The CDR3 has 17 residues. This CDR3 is CASSSNSRSGGRDTQYF. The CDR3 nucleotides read TGCGCCAGCAGTTCCAACTCCAGAAGCGGGGGTAGAGATACGCAGTATTTT.

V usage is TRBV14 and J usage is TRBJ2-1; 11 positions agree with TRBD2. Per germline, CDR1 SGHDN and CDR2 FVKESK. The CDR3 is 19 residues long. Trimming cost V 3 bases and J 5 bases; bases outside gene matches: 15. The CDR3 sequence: CASSQRKSGTSGRHNEQFF. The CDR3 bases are TGTGCCAGCAGCCAGCGTAAATCCGGGACTAGCGGAAGGCACAATGAGCAGTTCTTC.

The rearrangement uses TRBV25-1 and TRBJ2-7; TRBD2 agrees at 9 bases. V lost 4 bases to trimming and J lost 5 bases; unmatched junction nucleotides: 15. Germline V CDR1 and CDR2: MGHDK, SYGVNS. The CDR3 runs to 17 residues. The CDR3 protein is CASSAEEGGRAGHEQYF. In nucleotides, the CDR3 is TGTGCCAGCAGTGCCGAGGAGGGCGGGAGGGCAGGCCACGAGCAGTACTTC.

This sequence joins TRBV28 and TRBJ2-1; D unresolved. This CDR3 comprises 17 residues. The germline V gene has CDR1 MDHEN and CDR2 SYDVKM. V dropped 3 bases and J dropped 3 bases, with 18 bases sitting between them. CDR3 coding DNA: TGTGCCAGCAGTTTCAGGCCCCGAGCCTGGCGCTACAATGAGCAGTTCTTC. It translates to CASSFRPRAWRYNEQFF.

Written as DNA, the CDR3 is TGCGCCAGCAGCCAAGATGTCCCAGCTAGCGGGAGGGCCATCGGGACCCAGTACTTC. This codes for CASSQDVPASGRAIGTQYF. J is TRBJ2-5 and V is TRBV4-3; 12 bases match TRBD2. The junction had 15 bases not matched to a gene; V was cut back by 0 bases and J by 7 bases. The length of the CDR3 is 19 residues. In germline, CDR1 is LGHNA, CDR2 YSLEER.

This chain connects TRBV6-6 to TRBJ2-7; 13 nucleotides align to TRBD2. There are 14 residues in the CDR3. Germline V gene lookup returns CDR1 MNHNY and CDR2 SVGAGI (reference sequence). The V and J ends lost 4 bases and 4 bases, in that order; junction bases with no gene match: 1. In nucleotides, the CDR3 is TGTGCCAGCAGTTGGGGACTAGCGGGGTACGAGCAGTACTTC. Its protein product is CASSWGLAGYEQYF.

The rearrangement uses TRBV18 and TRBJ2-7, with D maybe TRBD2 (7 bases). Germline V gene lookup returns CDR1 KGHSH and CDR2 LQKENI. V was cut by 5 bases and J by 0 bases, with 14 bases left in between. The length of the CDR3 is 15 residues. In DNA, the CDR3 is TGTGCCAGCTCATTCTCCCGGGGGGCCTCCTACGAGCAGTACTTC. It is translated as CASSFSRGASYEQYF.

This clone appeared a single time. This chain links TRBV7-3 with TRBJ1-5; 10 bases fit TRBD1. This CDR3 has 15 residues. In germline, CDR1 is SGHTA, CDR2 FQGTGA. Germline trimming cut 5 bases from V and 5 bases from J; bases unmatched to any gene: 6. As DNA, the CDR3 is TGTGCCAGCAGCCGACAGGGGGCGAGAGATCAGCCCCAGCATTTT. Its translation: CASSRQGARDQPQHF.

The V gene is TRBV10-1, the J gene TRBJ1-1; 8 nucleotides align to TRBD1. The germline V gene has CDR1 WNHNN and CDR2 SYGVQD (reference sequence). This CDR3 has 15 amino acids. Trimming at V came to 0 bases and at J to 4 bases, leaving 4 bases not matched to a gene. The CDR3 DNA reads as TGCGCCAGCAGTGAGTCAGGACAGGGTGGCACTGAAGCTTTCTTT. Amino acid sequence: CASSESGQGGTEAFF.

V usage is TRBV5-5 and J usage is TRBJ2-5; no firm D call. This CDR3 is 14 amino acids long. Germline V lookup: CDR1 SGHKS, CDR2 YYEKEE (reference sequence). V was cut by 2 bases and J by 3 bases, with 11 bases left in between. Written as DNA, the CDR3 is TGTGCCAGCAGCTTTTCGGGTGGCAAAGAGACCCAGTACTTC. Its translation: CASSFSGGKETQYF.

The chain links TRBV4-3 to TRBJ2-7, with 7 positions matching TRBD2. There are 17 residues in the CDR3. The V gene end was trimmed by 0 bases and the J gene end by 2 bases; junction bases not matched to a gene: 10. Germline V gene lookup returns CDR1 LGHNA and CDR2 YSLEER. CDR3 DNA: TGCGCCAGCAGCCAAGAGGGGGGGAGGGTTTCGCCCTACGAGCAGTACTTC. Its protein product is CASSQEGGRVSPYEQYF.

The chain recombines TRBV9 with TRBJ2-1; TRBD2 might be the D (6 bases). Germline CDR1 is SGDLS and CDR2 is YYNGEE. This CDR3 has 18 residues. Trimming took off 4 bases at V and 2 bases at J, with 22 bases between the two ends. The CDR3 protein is CASSSPQLAENPYNEQFF. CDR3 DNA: TGTGCCAGCAGCTCCCCCCAACTAGCAGAAAATCCCTACAATGAGCAGTTCTTC.

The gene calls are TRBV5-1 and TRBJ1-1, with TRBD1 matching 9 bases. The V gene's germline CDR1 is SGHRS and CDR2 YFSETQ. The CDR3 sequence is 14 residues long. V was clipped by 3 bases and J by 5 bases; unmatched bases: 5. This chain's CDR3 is CASSSGTGRTEAFF. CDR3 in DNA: TGCGCCAGCAGCTCCGGGACAGGGAGAACTGAAGCTTTCTTT.

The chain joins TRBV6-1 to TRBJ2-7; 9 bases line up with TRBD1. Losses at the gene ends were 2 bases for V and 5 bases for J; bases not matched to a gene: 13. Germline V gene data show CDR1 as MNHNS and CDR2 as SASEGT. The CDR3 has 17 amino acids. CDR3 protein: CASSEWDPGTGSNEQYF. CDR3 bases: TGTGCCAGCAGTGAATGGGACCCCGGGACAGGGTCCAACGAGCAGTACTTC.

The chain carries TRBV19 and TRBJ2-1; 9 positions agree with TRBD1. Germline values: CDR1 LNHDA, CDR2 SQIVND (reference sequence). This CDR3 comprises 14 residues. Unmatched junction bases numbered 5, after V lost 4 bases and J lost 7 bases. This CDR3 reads CASSKQGAGNEQFF. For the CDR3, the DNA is TGTGCCAGTAGTAAACAGGGGGCTGGAAATGAGCAGTTCTTC.

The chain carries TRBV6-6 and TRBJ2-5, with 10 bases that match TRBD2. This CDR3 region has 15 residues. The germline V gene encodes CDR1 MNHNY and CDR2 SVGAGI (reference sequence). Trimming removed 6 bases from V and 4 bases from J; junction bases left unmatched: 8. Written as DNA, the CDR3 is TGTGCCAGCAGGTCCCTAGCGGGAGCGGGAGAGACCCAGTACTTC. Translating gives CASRSLAGAGETQYF.